These 3 T cell receptor beta chains were sequenced from one sample in a study of cytomegalovirus exposure and HLA in healthy donors. Vbeta (60) and Jbeta (13) primers were used in the PCR. Measured with immunoSEQ multiplex PCR; TCRdb has only the in-frame clones, and not every one. Of some 100,000 clones listed, about four fifths are singletons. Material: PBMCs. These receptors originate from a man aged 18 to 29 in good health and CMV-seronegative.

The V gene is TRBV30, the J gene TRBJ1-2; 7 bases are shared with TRBD1. Germline CDR1 and CDR2: GTSNPN and SVGIG (reference sequence). The J segment lost 3 bases and the V segment lost 6 bases, leaving 10 bases of the junction unmatched. The CDR3 has 14 amino acids. The CDR3 coding sequence is TGTGCCTGCCACGGGTCAGGGGGGTACTATGGCTACACCTTC. Translated: CACHGSGGYYGYTF.

This chain joins TRBV6-5 and TRBJ2-1; D gene unclear. Germline CDR1 is MNHEY and CDR2 is SVGAGI. The CDR3 has 12 amino acids. V was shortened by 4 bases and J by 2 bases, with 3 bases between the two germline ends. This CDR3 is CASSSTYNEQFF. The CDR3 DNA reads as TGTGCCAGCAGTTCCACCTACAATGAGCAGTTCTTC.

This sequence joins TRBV4-1 and TRBJ1-3; D is possibly TRBD1 (5 bases). Germline CDR1 and CDR2: MGHRA and YSYEKL. The CDR3 runs 17 residues. The ends were cut back, 0 bases at V and 0 bases at J, with 12 bases in the middle. The CDR3 coding sequence is TGCGCCAGCAGCCAAGACCAGGGAAGGGGCTCTGGAAACACCATATATTTT. Translating it yields CASSQDQGRGSGNTIYF.